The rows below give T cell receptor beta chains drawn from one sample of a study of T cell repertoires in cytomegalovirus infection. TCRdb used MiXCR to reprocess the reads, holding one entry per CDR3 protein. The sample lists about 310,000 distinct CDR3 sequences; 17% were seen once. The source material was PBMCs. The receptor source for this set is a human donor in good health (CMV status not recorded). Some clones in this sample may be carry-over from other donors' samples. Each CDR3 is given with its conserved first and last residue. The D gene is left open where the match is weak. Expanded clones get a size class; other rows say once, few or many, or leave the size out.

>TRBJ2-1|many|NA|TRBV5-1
TGCGCCAGCAGCGACAGCGCCAGCTCCTACAATGAGCAGTTCTTC
CASSDSASSYNEQFF
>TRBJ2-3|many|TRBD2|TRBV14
TGTGCCAGCAGCCGTACCGGGGGGGCGACCACAGATACGCAGTATTTT
CASSRTGGATTDTQYF
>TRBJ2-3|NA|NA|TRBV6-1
TGTGCCAGCAGACTCCCATCGGGTTTGGCAGATACGCAGTATTTT
CASRLPSGLADTQYF
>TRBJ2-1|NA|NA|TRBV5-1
TGCGCCAGCAGCTTTATAGGCGGCGATGAGCAGTTCTTC
CASSFIGGDEQFF
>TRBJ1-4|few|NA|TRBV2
TGTGCCAGCATGAATGGCAGGGGCGAAAAACTGTTTTTT
CASMNGRGEKLFF
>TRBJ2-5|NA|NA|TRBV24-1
TGTGCCACCAGTGATCGAGAGACCCAGTACTTC
CATSDRETQYF
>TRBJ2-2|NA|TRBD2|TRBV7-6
TGTGCCAGCGGGGGACTAGCGGGCACCGGGGAGCTGTTTTTT
CASGGLAGTGELFF
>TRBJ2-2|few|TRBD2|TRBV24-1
TGTGCCACCAGTGATGGTAGTCGGTGGACTAGCGGCCCCGGGGAGCTGTTTTTT
CATSDGSRWTSGPGELFF
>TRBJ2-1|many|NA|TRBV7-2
TGTGCCAGCAACCGCCTTGATAAAACCTACAATGAGCAGTTCTTC
CASNRLDKTYNEQFF
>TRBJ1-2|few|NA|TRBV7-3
TGTGCCAGCAGCTTATACGGATCTGGCTACACCTTC
CASSLYGSGYTF
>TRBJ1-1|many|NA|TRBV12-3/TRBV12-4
TGTGCCAGCAGTTTGGGTGTCTGGAACACTGAAGCTTTCTTT
CASSLGVWNTEAFF
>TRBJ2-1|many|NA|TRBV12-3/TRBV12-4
TGTGCCAGCAGCTCTAACGTGGGGTTTACTGAGCAGTTCTTC
CASSSNVGFTEQFF
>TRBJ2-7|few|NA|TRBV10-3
TGTGCCATCAGTGGGGTCATCGGACCTGGCTCGGGGGAGCAGTACTTC
CAISGVIGPGSGEQYF
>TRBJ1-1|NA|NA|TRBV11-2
TGTGCCAGCAGCTGGGGGGCTGACACTGAAGCTTTCTTT
CASSWGADTEAFF
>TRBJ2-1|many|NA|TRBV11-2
TGTGCCAGCAGCTTAGATCTGGACCCGGTGGTGCAGTTCTTC
CASSLDLDPVVQFF
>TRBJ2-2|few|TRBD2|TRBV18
TGTGCCAGCTCCGAACTGACTAGCGGCACCGGGGAGCTGTTTTTT
CASSELTSGTGELFF
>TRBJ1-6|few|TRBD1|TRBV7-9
TGTGCCAGCCAGACAGGGGGTCCGAATTCACCCCTCCACTTT
CASQTGGPNSPLHF
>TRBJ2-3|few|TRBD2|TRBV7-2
TGTGCCAGCAGCTCTAGGCGGGGGGCAGATACGCAGTATTTT
CASSSRRGADTQYF
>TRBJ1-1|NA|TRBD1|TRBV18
TGTGCCAGCACGGACAGGGTGCCTGAATTGAACACTGAAGCTTTCTTT
CASTDRVPELNTEAFF
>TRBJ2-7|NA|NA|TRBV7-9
TGTGCCAGCAGTTCAGCTTACGACGAGCAGTACTTC
CASSSAYDEQYF
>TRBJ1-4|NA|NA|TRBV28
TGTGCCAGCAGTCGTTTTGGACAGAATGAAAAACTGTTTTTT
CASSRFGQNEKLFF
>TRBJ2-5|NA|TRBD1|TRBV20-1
TGCAGTGCTCCGGGACAGGGGAATTCGGAGACCCAGTACTTC
CSAPGQGNSETQYF
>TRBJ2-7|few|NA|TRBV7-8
TGTGCCAGCAGCCCACAGGGCCAGGCCTACGAGCAGTACTTC
CASSPQGQAYEQYF
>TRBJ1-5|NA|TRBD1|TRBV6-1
TGTGCCAGCAGTGGCCAGGGGGCGAGCAATCAGCCCCAGCATTTT
CASSGQGASNQPQHF
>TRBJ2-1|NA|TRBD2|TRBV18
TGTGCCAGCTCACCCACTAGCGCCCGCTCCTACAATGAGCAGTTCTTC
CASSPTSARSYNEQFF
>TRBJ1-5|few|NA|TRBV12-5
TGTGCTAGTGGTTTGGATCCAGAGTATCAGCCCCAGCATTTT
CASGLDPEYQPQHF
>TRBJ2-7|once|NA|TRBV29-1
TGCAGCGTTGAATCTCTTTACGAGCAGTACTTC
CSVESLYEQYF
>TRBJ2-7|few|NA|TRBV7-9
TGTGCCAGCAGCCACCCCGGGGGAGTCTACTACGAGCAGTACTTC
CASSHPGGVYYEQYF